The present entry profiles one T cell receptor beta chain with its context. Its matching antigen is unknown. This entry belongs to a study of beta chain features in type 1 diabetes. Since all of the isolated RNA was reverse transcribed, expressed TCRB transcripts were what got sequenced. The table came from immunoSEQ multiplex PCR; TCRdb's copy has only in-frame clones and leaves some out. The data show hundreds of thousands of clones, 15% seen once. Study-wide findings and caveats: The study found moderately but significantly shorter TCRB CDR3s in all four CD4+ subsets of Type 1 diabetes patients.

The CDR3 loop spans 17 amino acids. Trimming took 4 bases from V and 3 from J; bases not matched to a gene: 12. The germline gives CDR1 SGDLS, CDR2 YYNGEE. The chain employs TRBV9 and TRBJ2-3; the match to TRBD1 covers 9 bases. The sequencing input was naive CD4+ T cells from blood. The receptor's source is a man aged 18 to 29 with type 1 diabetes. CDR3 loop: CASSPRTGAFGTDTQYF. The CDR3 DNA sequence: TGTGCCAGCAGCCCTCGGACAGGGGCCTTCGGGACAGATACGCAGTATTTT.